Sequencing of this TCR beta chain was carried out in a study of blood T cell repertoires in COVID-19. Method: immunoSEQ multiplex PCR; TCRdb's copy keeps in-frame clones and lacks some. Of roughly 160,000 clones in the sample, 88% were seen once. Germline V gene sequence: CDR1 SGHTA, CDR2 FQGNSA. V dropped 1 base and J dropped 5 bases, with 9 bases sitting between them. The CDR3 is 13 residues long. The sequenced sample was peripheral blood. The rearrangement uses TRBV7-2 and TRBJ2-7, with a possible D match to TRBD2 (5 bases). The receptor was isolated from a man in his fifties who had recovered from COVID-19. The CDR3 sequence is CASSLGTRNEQYF. In DNA, the CDR3 is TGTGCCAGCAGCTTAGGGACTCGAAACGAGCAGTACTTC.